The text below deals with one TCR beta chain. The data are from a study of blood T cell repertoires in COVID-19. The protocol was immunoSEQ multiplex PCR, while the TCRdb copy is restricted to in-frame clones and leaves out a portion. The sample includes fewer than 350,000 clones, approximately 86% seen only once; the top ten take more than 7.5%. The CDR3 loop spans 15 amino acids. J was trimmed by 6 bases and V by 6 bases; bases with no gene match: 7. Germline loops: CDR1 LGHDT, CDR2 YNNKEL (reference sequence). This receptor was identified in a man younger than 35 with active or convalescent COVID-19. The chain combines TRBV3-1 (or the pseudogene TRBV3-2) with TRBJ2-1; 11 bases align to TRBD2. Input material: peripheral blood. In nucleotides, the CDR3 is TGTGCCAGCAGGGATAATAGCGGGGGGGTCAATGAGCAGTTCTTC. Its protein is CASRDNSGGVNEQFF.